Following are 14 T cell receptor beta chains from one sample sequenced in a study of T-cell reconstitution after alpha-beta-depleted transplantation in children. A library of TCRbeta sequences, prepared with unique molecular identifiers, was generated. TCRdb re-called the PCR reads with MiXCR, one entry per CDR3 protein. The sample has about 370,000 distinct CDR3 sequences, around 20% seen once. Sequencing used PBMCs from the stem cell graft donor, obtained from the stem cell graft. These TCRs come from a human donor who donated a stem cell graft to a child with acute myeloid leukemia.

The table lists this clonotype with a few counts. This sequence joins TRBV12-3 or TRBV12-4 and TRBJ2-3; 7 positions match TRBD1. The CDR3 totals 13 residues. With 6 bases clipped from V and 5 bases from J, the junction kept 5 bases outside the gene matches. The CDR3 sequence: CASSSRQGDTQYF. The CDR3 bases are TGTGCCAGCAGCTCCCGACAGGGAGATACGCAGTATTTT.

About this clonotype itself: The junction shows a germline mismatch at one end, possibly a read error. The chain links TRBV20-1 to TRBJ2-7; 7 nucleotides agree with TRBD1. The CDR3 loop spans 14 amino acids. Germline CDR1 is DFQATT and CDR2 is SNEGSKA (reference sequence). This CDR3 is CSARGQAHWGEQYF. The CDR3 DNA reads as TGCAGTGCAAGAGGACAGGCCCATTGGGGTGAGCAGTACTTC.

This clonotype was observed a handful of times. The genes are TRBV15 and TRBJ2-1, with D perhaps matching TRBD1 (5 bases). Germline assignment: CDR1 LNHNV and CDR2 YYDKDF (reference sequence). The V end was cut by 0 bases, the J end by 4 bases, with 10 bases between. The CDR3 covers 15 residues. The CDR3 is CATSRDGAVYNEQFF. The CDR3 bases are TGTGCCACCAGCAGAGATGGGGCCGTGTACAATGAGCAGTTCTTC.

The J gene is TRBJ2-5, the V gene TRBV5-1, with 7 bases aligning to TRBD1. Germline CDR1 SGHRS, CDR2 YFSETQ. This CDR3 is 15 amino acids long. Losses at the gene ends were 6 bases for V and 2 bases for J; bases not matched to a gene: 10. The CDR3 DNA reads TGCGCCAGCACAACAGCCATGACAGGGCAAGAGACCCAGTACTTC. It is translated as CASTTAMTGQETQYF.

This chain uses TRBV5-1 with TRBJ1-5; no clear D gene. The germline V gene encodes CDR1 SGHRS and CDR2 YFSETQ. V lost 4 bases to trimming and J lost 7 bases, with 12 bases between them. The CDR3 is 13 residues long. DNA for the CDR3: TGCGCCAGCAGCGGAGGGTTCGGACAGCCCCAGCATTTT. It encodes CASSGGFGQPQHF.

The rearrangement uses TRBV12-3 or TRBV12-4 and TRBJ2-1, with 11 bases aligning to TRBD2. The V gene end was trimmed by 3 bases and the J gene end by 6 bases; junction bases not matched to a gene: 4. The CDR3 totals 15 residues. The CDR3 DNA sequence: TGTGCCAGCAGTTTGACTAGCGGGGTCCTCAATGAGCAGTTCTTC. This sequence encodes CASSLTSGVLNEQFF.

This clonotype showed up many times. CDR3 nucleotide sequence: TGCAGTGCTAGTAGGGGGGACGTGGCCACTGAAGCTTTCTTT. It yields the protein CSASRGDVATEAFF. The chain joins TRBV20-1 to TRBJ1-1; D perhaps matches TRBD1 (6 bases). Trimming removed 3 bases at V and 4 bases at J, with 15 bases between. The CDR3 is 14 amino acids. The germline V gene encodes CDR1 DFQATT and CDR2 SNEGSKA (reference sequence).

The V and J genes are TRBV25-1 and TRBJ1-5; D perhaps matches TRBD1 (5 bases). This CDR3 region has 13 residues. Germline CDR1 MGHDK, CDR2 SYGVNS. Trimming stripped 2 bases from V and 3 bases from J, with 5 bases between. The CDR3 region is CASSEGANQPQHF. The CDR3 DNA follows: TGTGCCAGCAGTGAAGGGGCCAATCAGCCCCAGCATTTT.

This chain joins TRBV6-1 and TRBJ2-7; 9 positions agree with TRBD2. This CDR3 region has 15 residues. Per germline, CDR1 MNHNS and CDR2 SASEGT. V gave up 6 bases and J gave up 0 bases; unmatched junction bases: 6. CDR3 protein: CASSRLAVSSYEQYF. CDR3 DNA sequence: TGTGCCAGCAGCCGACTAGCGGTTAGCTCCTACGAGCAGTACTTC.

This clonotype was detected a few times. CDR3 residues: CASSLFVDSYEQYF. The CDR3 DNA is TGTGCCAGCAGCTTATTTGTGGATAGTTACGAGCAGTACTTC. The rearrangement links TRBV7-2 to TRBJ2-7, with D uncertain. Germline V lookup: CDR1 SGHTA, CDR2 FQGNSA. Trimming took off 2 bases at V and 4 bases at J, with 12 bases between the two ends. CDR3 length equals 14 residues.

The V and J genes are TRBV11-2 and TRBJ2-7; 10 positions match TRBD1. The CDR3 runs to 15 residues. Germline trimming cut 3 bases from V and 9 bases from J; bases unmatched to any gene: 11. Germline V gene sequence: CDR1 SGHAT, CDR2 FQNNGV. DNA for the CDR3: TGTGCCAGCAGCTTGCATCCGGGACAGGGGACCGTGCAGTACTTC. It encodes CASSLHPGQGTVQYF.

The J gene is TRBJ1-3, the V gene TRBV18; weak D call: TRBD1 (5 bases). V was clipped by 3 bases and J by 4 bases, with 16 bases between them. Per the germline V gene, CDR1 is KGHSH and CDR2 is LQKENI. The CDR3 has 16 residues. In DNA form, the CDR3 reads TGTGCCAGCTCACCGGTCGGGACCACTCGGGGAAACACCATATATTTT. The encoded protein is CASSPVGTTRGNTIYF.

This clonotype has at least ten counts. The V gene is TRBV12-3 or TRBV12-4, the J gene TRBJ2-3, with TRBD2 identical over 7 bases. The V and J ends lost 5 bases and 2 bases, in that order; junction bases with no gene match: 13. There are 17 residues in the CDR3. The CDR3 DNA reads as TGTGCCAGCAGTCGGGAGGTCGGAGGGGCCTTCACAGATACGCAGTATTTT. Its protein product is CASSREVGGAFTDTQYF.

This clonotype was found a few times. This chain connects TRBV20-1 to TRBJ2-4; D is undetermined. The CDR3 has 14 amino acids. Trimming removed 5 bases at V and 0 bases at J, with 11 bases between. Germline V gene sequence: CDR1 DFQATT, CDR2 SNEGSKA (reference sequence). CDR3 DNA: TGCAGTGCTTTCAGGTCCCTAGCCAAAAACATTCAGTACTTC. Protein product: CSAFRSLAKNIQYF.